This T cell receptor beta chain was recorded in a study of cytomegalovirus exposure and HLA in healthy donors. This CDR3 region has 15 residues. With 5 bases clipped from V and 3 bases from J, the junction kept 6 bases outside the gene matches. CDR1 is MGHRA, CDR2 YSYEKL, per germline. PCR employed 60 Vbeta and 13 Jbeta primers. The assay was immunoSEQ multiplex PCR, and TCRdb's table has in-frame clones only and misses some. Of about 76,000 clones in the sample, 65% to 85% were seen once. This clonotype originated in a woman aged 40 to 55 in good health and CMV-seropositive. The sample comprised PBMCs. The chain carries TRBV4-1 and TRBJ1-5; 8 bases align to TRBD1. For the CDR3, the DNA is TGCGCCAGCAGCGCCGAGACAGGGGCCAATCAGCCCCAGCATTTT. Encoded protein: CASSAETGANQPQHF.